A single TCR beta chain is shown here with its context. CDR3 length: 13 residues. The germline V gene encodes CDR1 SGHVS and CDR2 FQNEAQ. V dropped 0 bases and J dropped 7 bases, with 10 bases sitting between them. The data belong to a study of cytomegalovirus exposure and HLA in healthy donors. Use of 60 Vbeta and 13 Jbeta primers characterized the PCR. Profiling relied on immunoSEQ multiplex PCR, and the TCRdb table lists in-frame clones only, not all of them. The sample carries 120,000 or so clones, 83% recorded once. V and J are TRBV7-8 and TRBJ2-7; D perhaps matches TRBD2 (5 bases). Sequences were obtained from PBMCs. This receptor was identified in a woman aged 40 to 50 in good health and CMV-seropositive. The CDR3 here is CASSLAEALEQYF. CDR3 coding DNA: TGTGCCAGCAGCTTAGCGGAGGCTCTAGAGCAGTACTTC.